Below are 30 T cell receptor beta chains sequenced from a single sample in a study of T cells in Graves' hyperthyroidism and ophthalmopathy. Using RNA transcripts as the source, TCR beta CDR3 regions were amplified. With the HTBI primer set, the TCR CDR3 went through a first round of RT-PCR. A single record per CDR3 protein comes from TCRdb applying MiXCR to the multiplex PCR reads. This sample has a few hundred thousand distinct CDR3 sequences, with roughly 46% found just once. The specimen was peripheral blood or thyroid tissue (not recorded which). These receptors were obtained from a woman aged 18-29 years with Graves' hyperthyroidism.

This sequence joins TRBV2 and TRBJ2-7; TRBD2 aligns across 7 bases. Germline V gene data show CDR1 as SNHLY and CDR2 as FYNNEI. CDR3 length: 15 residues. V lost 7 bases and J lost 5; bases outside the gene matches: 14. Here the CDR3 DNA reads TGTGCCAGCACCCAAGGCGGGCTAGCGGACCACGAGCAGTACTTC. Its protein product is CASTQGGLADHEQYF.

This clonotype was seen many times. The CDR3 protein is CASSYHSGFYGYTF. As DNA, the CDR3 is TGTGCCAGCAGTTACCACAGTGGATTCTATGGCTACACCTTC. The V call is TRBV2, the J call TRBJ1-2, with D uncertain. Per germline, CDR1 SNHLY and CDR2 FYNNEI. The CDR3 has 14 residues. The ends were cut back, 5 bases at V and 4 bases at J, with 14 bases in the middle.

Worth noting for this clonotype: This may arise from a read error, as a much more abundant clone is one base away. The chain uses TRBV24-1 and TRBJ2-2; 9 bases are shared with TRBD1. The CDR3 contains 17 residues. V shed 1 base, J shed 7 bases, and the junction held 9 bases outside the gene matches. Germline assignment: CDR1 KGHDR and CDR2 SFDVKD. Here the CDR3 DNA reads TGTGCCACCAGTGATTTAATGGGACAGGGTGAGAGCGGGGAGCTGTTTTTT. Its translation is CATSDLMGQGESGELFF.

Turning to this clonotype: This may come from a read error, since a much larger clone is one base off. The chain recombines TRBV14 with TRBJ1-2; tentatively, D is TRBD1 (5 bases). Trimming left V 3 bases short and J 0 bases short, with 11 bases between. Germline CDR1 reads SGHDN; CDR2 reads FVKESK. The CDR3 consists of 15 residues. The CDR3 nucleotides are TGTGCCAGCAGCCACGGGACGGCAGCTAACTATGGCTACACCTTC. Translation gives CASSHGTAANYGYTF.

This clonotype occurred once. V usage is TRBV6-2 or TRBV6-3 and J usage is TRBJ2-2; D is unclear. Germline V gene sequence: CDR1 MNHEY, CDR2 SVGEGT. This CDR3 has 15 amino acids. V lost 4 bases and J lost 4, with 13 bases in between. CDR3 amino acids: CASSSERLSTGELFF. The CDR3 DNA reads as TGTGCCAGCAGTTCGGAGCGCTTGAGCACCGGGGAGCTGTTTTTT.

This rearrangement joins TRBV13 to TRBJ1-3, with a weak D call TRBD1 (6 bases). Germline CDR1 PRHDT, CDR2 FYEKMQ (reference sequence). This CDR3 is built from 14 residues. Trimming stripped 5 bases from V and 2 bases from J, with 10 bases between. CDR3 residues: CASSLQGPGNTIYF. The CDR3 region has the DNA TGTGCCAGCAGCCTACAGGGTCCTGGAAACACCATATATTTT.

The chain couples TRBV6-2 or TRBV6-3 to TRBJ2-5, with D unclear. V dropped 2 bases and J dropped 1 base, with 2 bases sitting between them. The CDR3 covers 12 residues. Per the germline V gene, CDR1 is MNHEY and CDR2 is SVGEGT. The CDR3: CASSYPQETQYF. DNA for the CDR3: TGTGCCAGCAGTTACCCCCAAGAGACCCAGTACTTC.

This clonotype was detected only once. The chain's CDR3 is CASTQYSGAQNTEAFF. In DNA form, the CDR3 reads TGTGCCAGCACCCAGTACTCAGGGGCTCAAAACACTGAAGCTTTCTTT. This chain uses TRBV25-1 with TRBJ1-1; possible D gene TRBD1, 6 bases. V was clipped by 7 bases and J by 2 bases, with 20 bases between them. In germline, CDR1 is MGHDK, CDR2 SYGVNS. This CDR3 has 16 amino acids.

The chain carries TRBV7-2 and TRBJ2-7; perhaps D is TRBD1 or TRBD2 (6 bases each). The CDR3 contains 13 residues. Germline CDR1 is SGHTA and CDR2 is FQGNSA. Trimming cost V 1 base and J 7 bases, with 11 bases left between them. CDR3 bases: TGTGCCAGCAGCTTAGATCAGGGGAGGGAGCAGTACTTC. Encoded protein: CASSLDQGREQYF.

The gene calls are TRBV20-1 and TRBJ1-5; D is uncertain. The CDR3 runs to 14 residues. The V end was cut by 3 bases, the J end by 3 bases, with 12 bases between. Germline values: CDR1 DFQATT, CDR2 SNEGSKA (reference sequence). CDR3 coding DNA: TGCAGTGCTAGCTCCGGCAGACACAATCAGCCCCAGCATTTT. Amino acids: CSASSGRHNQPQHF.

This clonotype was found many times. V gene TRBV10-3 combines with J gene TRBJ1-5, with D maybe TRBD1 (6 bases). The V gene lost 3 bases and the J gene lost 7 bases, with 10 bases spanning the gap. CDR3 size: 13 residues. Germline V lookup: CDR1 ENHRY, CDR2 SYGVKD. As DNA, the CDR3 is TGTGCCATCAGTGACCCTCAGGGGCAGCCCCAGCATTTT. This codes for CAISDPQGQPQHF.

This clonotype turned up a few times. The V and J genes are TRBV11-2 and TRBJ1-4; D ambiguous. This CDR3 spans 14 amino acids. The V gene lost 5 bases and the J gene lost 4 bases, with 11 bases spanning the gap. Germline V gives CDR1 SGHAT, CDR2 FQNNGV. CDR3 region: CASSLPPVNEKLFF. The CDR3 DNA reads as TGTGCCAGCAGCCTCCCCCCCGTTAATGAAAAACTGTTTTTT.

CDR3 amino acids: CASSYSNRNTEAFF. Written as DNA, the CDR3 is TGTGCCAGCAGTTACTCGAACAGGAACACTGAAGCTTTCTTT. V gene TRBV7-9 combines with J gene TRBJ1-1; no clear D. Trimming cost V 6 bases and J 1 base, with 12 bases left between them. The V gene's germline CDR1 is SEHNR and CDR2 FQNEAQ (reference sequence). The CDR3 contains 14 residues. The full variable domain, in which reference TRBV7-9 and TRBJ1-1 provide the parts outside the CDR3, is DTGVSQNPRHKITKRGQNVTFRCDPISEHNRLYWYRQTLGQGPEFLTYFQNEAQLEKSRLLSDRFSAERPKGSFSTLEIQRTEQGDSAMYLCASSYSNRNTEAFFGQGTRLTVV.

This chain joins TRBV10-3 and TRBJ2-7, with 9 bases that match TRBD1. V lost 6 bases, J lost 3 bases, and 3 bases stayed unmatched. The CDR3 spans 13 residues. Germline V lookup: CDR1 ENHRY, CDR2 SYGVKD. The chain's CDR3 is CAIRPGQGYEQYF. The CDR3 coding sequence is TGTGCCATCAGGCCGGGACAGGGCTACGAGCAGTACTTC.

The chain couples TRBV7-6 to TRBJ1-5; D is ambiguous. Germline V lookup: CDR1 SGHVS, CDR2 FNYEAQ. V lost 5 bases to trimming and J lost 7 bases, with 15 bases between them. The CDR3 has 14 amino acids. CDR3 protein: CASSQEWVRQPQHF. As DNA, the CDR3 is TGTGCCAGCAGCCAAGAATGGGTCCGACAGCCCCAGCATTTT.

The rearrangement joins TRBV7-2 to TRBJ2-5, with 9 bases lining up with TRBD1. CDR1 and CDR2 (germline): SGHTA, FQGNSA. J lost 1 base, V lost 6 bases, and 9 bases had no gene match. The CDR3 loop spans 16 amino acids. This CDR3 is CASSDYGTGSQETQYF. For the CDR3, the DNA is TGTGCCAGCAGTGATTACGGGACAGGGTCCCAAGAGACCCAGTACTTC. The entire variable domain, with the rest obtained from reference TRBV7-2 and TRBJ2-5, is as follows: GAGVSQSPSNKVTEKGKDVELRCDPISGHTALYWYRQSLGQGLEFLIYFQGNSAPDKSGLPSDRFSAERTGGSVSTLTIQRTQQEDSAVYLCASSDYGTGSQETQYFGPGTRLLVL.

With respect to this clonotype: One end of the junction is discordant with germline, which a read error may explain. This sequence joins TRBV7-9 and TRBJ1-6, with a weak D call TRBD1 (6 bases). The germline V gene encodes CDR1 SEHNR and CDR2 FQNEAQ (reference sequence). This CDR3 comprises 16 residues. CDR3 amino acids: CASGLGGHPANSPLHF. The CDR3 DNA reads as TGTGCCAGCGGCTTGGGGGGACACCCCGCAAATTCACCCCTCCACTTT.

This clonotype was observed many times. The V gene is TRBV24-1, the J gene TRBJ1-2; the D gene is possibly TRBD1 (6 bases). V lost 2 bases and J 4 bases, leaving 10 bases between the germline ends. The CDR3 length is 14 residues. Germline V gene lookup returns CDR1 KGHDR and CDR2 SFDVKD. In DNA form, the CDR3 reads TGTGCCACCAGTGATTCGGGGGCTATCTATGGCTACACCTTC. This encodes CATSDSGAIYGYTF.

A note on this clonotype: Since the CDR3 does not end with the conserved phenylalanine or tryptophan, this likely comes from a read error. The limits of the CDR3 on the DNA are not certain, so only TCRdb's listed CDR3 is given. This sequence joins TRBV9 and TRBJ2-7; the DNA was not compared with TRBD1, the D call given in the table. The germline V gene encodes CDR1 SGDLS and CDR2 YYNGEE. The CDR3 has 11 residues if both end residues are counted. Here the CDR3 reads CASSTKDRGRN.

This clonotype was detected only a few times. This chain connects TRBV25-1 to TRBJ1-1; the D is unclear. The CDR3 contains 11 residues. The ends were cut back, 9 bases at V and 10 bases at J, with 15 bases in the middle. Germline CDR1 and CDR2: MGHDK and SYGVNS. The CDR3 reads CASDELGAAFF. The CDR3 DNA sequence: TGTGCCAGTGATGAACTAGGAGCAGCTTTCTTT.

With respect to this clonotype: The conserved phenylalanine or tryptophan is not found at the CDR3 terminus, so this likely reflects a read error. This rearrangement joins TRBV7-9 to TRBJ1-5; tentative D call: TRBD1 (6 bases). Germline V CDR1 and CDR2: SEHNR, FQNEAQ (reference sequence). This CDR3 comprises 13 residues. The CDR3 region has the DNA TGCGCCAGCAGCTATAACAGGGAGCAGCCCCAGCATCTT. Its translation: CASSYNREQPQHL.

This clonotype came up many times. The chain recombines TRBV29-1 with TRBJ1-2; D is ambiguous. The CDR3 extends over 12 amino acids. Per the germline V gene, CDR1 is SQVTM and CDR2 is ANQGSEA. V lost 6 bases and J lost 0, with 8 bases in between. The CDR3 protein is CSVLTANYGYTF. CDR3 nucleotide sequence: TGCAGCGTGCTCACAGCTAACTATGGCTACACCTTC.

Turning to this clonotype: A much larger clone lies one base from this, so it may be a read error. The rearrangement links TRBV29-1 to TRBJ2-5; TRBD2 aligns across 11 bases. Germline values: CDR1 SQVTM, CDR2 ANQGSEA. The CDR3 runs 14 residues. J lost 7 bases, V lost 5 bases, and 9 bases had no gene match. In DNA, the CDR3 is TGCAGCGTTCGGCTAGCGGGAGGTCGAGTGACCCAGTACTTC. This codes for CSVRLAGGRVTQYF.

The genes are TRBV25-1 and TRBJ2-2; maybe TRBD2 (6 bases). Germline V gene data show CDR1 as MGHDK and CDR2 as SYGVNS. The CDR3 runs 16 residues. With 4 bases removed from V and 0 bases from J, the gap between germline ends came to 12 bases. The CDR3 region has the DNA TGTGCCAGCAGTGCCCGGGACTTTTCGAACACCGGGGAGCTGTTTTTT. Protein sequence: CASSARDFSNTGELFF.

The rearrangement joins TRBV24-1 to TRBJ1-4; maybe TRBD1 (5 bases). From germline, CDR1 is KGHDR and CDR2 SFDVKD. Trimming took 3 bases from V and 8 from J, leaving 18 bases between them. This CDR3 has 16 amino acids. The CDR3 loop is CATSDLRASSQEKLFF. As DNA, the CDR3 is TGTGCCACCAGTGATCTCAGGGCTTCCTCCCAAGAAAAACTGTTTTTT.

The chain links TRBV10-3 to TRBJ1-1, with D uncertain. CDR3 size: 15 residues. Trimming shortened V by 10 bases and J by 4 bases, and 22 bases separated the two germline ends. CDR1 and CDR2 from the germline V gene are ENHRY and SYGVKD. This chain's CDR3 is CASRPVSHLGTEAFF. CDR3 in DNA: TGTGCCAGCAGGCCCGTCTCCCACCTCGGCACTGAAGCTTTCTTT.

This chain links TRBV24-1 with TRBJ2-3, with D maybe TRBD2 (7 bases). The V gene lost 7 bases and the J gene lost 3 bases, with 10 bases spanning the gap. The germline CDR1 and CDR2 sequences are KGHDR and SFDVKD. This CDR3 spans 13 amino acids. DNA for the CDR3: TGTGCCACCAGGGGGGGGCCGACAGATACGCAGTATTTT. Protein product: CATRGGPTDTQYF.

This clonotype was seen at least ten times. This chain joins TRBV7-9 and TRBJ1-2; D unclear. Per the germline V gene, CDR1 is SEHNR and CDR2 is FQNEAQ (reference sequence). The V and J ends lost 5 bases and 3 bases respectively, with 10 bases between them. This CDR3 has 13 residues. CDR3 DNA sequence: TGTGCCAGCAGCACACGAGGGTACTATGGCTACACCTTC. This translates into CASSTRGYYGYTF. The variable domain in full, with the rest retrieved from reference TRBV7-9 and TRBJ1-2, is DTGVSQNPRHKITKRGQNVTFRCDPISEHNRLYWYRQTLGQGPEFLTYFQNEAQLEKSRLLSDRFSAERPKGSFSTLEIQRTEQGDSAMYLCASSTRGYYGYTFGSGTRLTVV.

This clonotype was counted many times. CDR3 residues: CASRQELEGGYTF. The CDR3 DNA sequence: TGTGCCAGCCGACAGGAACTAGAGGGAGGCTACACCTTC. This chain links TRBV19 with TRBJ1-2; D might be TRBD1 (6 bases). Between the trimmed V and J ends, which lost 9 bases and 8 bases, there was a span of 19 bases. CDR1 is LNHDA, CDR2 SQIVND, per germline (reference sequence). CDR3 length equals 13 residues.

This rearrangement joins TRBV6-2 or TRBV6-3 to TRBJ2-7; no firm D call. The germline V gene encodes CDR1 MNHEY and CDR2 SVGEGT. The CDR3 has 15 amino acids. Trimming removed 2 bases at V and 0 bases at J, with 11 bases between. In DNA form, the CDR3 reads TGTGCCAGCAGTTACGTGGTGACGGCCTCCTACGAGCAGTACTTC. Amino acids: CASSYVVTASYEQYF.